This T cell receptor (beta chain) was sequenced during a study of shared clonotypes between healthy human individuals. Study observations and caveats: Naive CD4 clonotypes were shared across several donors at 4.5% to 6%.

Measured with immunoSEQ multiplex PCR; TCRdb has only the in-frame clones, and not every one. There are 2,100,000 or so clones in the sample; approximately 94% occur only once, and about 0.13% lies in the top ten. The CDR3 sequence is 11 residues long. The V gene's germline CDR1 is DFQATT and CDR2 SNEGSKA (reference sequence). V was clipped by 3 bases and J by 5 bases, with 7 bases between them. As for this clone: Its target is unknown.

The genes are TRBV20-1 and TRBJ1-2; D is unresolved. Sequencing was done on a sample of naive CD4+ T cells sorted from blood. Subset of the sample: CD45RA+ positively selected. This receptor was obtained from a man aged 18 to 35 in good health. The CDR3 spells CSASLGYGYTF. The CDR3 nucleotides are TGCAGTGCTAGTTTAGGTTATGGCTACACCTTC.